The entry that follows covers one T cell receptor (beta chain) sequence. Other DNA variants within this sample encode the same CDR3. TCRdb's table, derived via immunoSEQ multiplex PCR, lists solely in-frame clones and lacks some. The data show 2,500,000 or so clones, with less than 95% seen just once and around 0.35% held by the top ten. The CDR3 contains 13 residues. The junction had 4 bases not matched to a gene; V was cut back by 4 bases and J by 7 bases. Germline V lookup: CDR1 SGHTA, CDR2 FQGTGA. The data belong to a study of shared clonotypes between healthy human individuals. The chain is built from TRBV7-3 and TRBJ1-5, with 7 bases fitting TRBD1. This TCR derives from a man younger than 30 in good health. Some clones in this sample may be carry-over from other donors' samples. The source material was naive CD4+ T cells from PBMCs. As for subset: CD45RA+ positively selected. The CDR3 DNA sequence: TGTGCCAGCAGCTCCCAGGGGGGCCAGCCCCAGCATTTT. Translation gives CASSSQGGQPQHF.